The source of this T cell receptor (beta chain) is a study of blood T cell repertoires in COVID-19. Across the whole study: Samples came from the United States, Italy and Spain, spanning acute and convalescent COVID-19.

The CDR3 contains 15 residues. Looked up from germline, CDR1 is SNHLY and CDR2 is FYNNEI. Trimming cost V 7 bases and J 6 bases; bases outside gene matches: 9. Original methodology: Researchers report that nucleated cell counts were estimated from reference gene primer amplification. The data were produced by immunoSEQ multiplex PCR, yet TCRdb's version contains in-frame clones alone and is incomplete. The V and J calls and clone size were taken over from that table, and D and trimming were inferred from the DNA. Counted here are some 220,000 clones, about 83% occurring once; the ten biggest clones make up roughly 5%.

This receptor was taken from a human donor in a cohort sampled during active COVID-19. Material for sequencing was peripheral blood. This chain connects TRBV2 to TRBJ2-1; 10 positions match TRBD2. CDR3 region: CASIARLAGANEQFF. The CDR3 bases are TGTGCCAGCATCGCGCGCCTAGCGGGGGCCAATGAGCAGTTCTTC.